This T cell receptor beta chain appears in the sequencing data of a study of shared clonotypes between healthy human individuals. Looking at the study overall: Donors had three CD4 naive, three CD4 memory, two CD8 naive and one CD8 memory plate apiece.

Comments on this clone: Its antigen is unknown. Different DNA sequences within this sample yield the same CDR3.

This CDR3 is 13 amino acids long. V was clipped by 4 bases and J by 1 base, with 9 bases between them. Germline V gene lookup returns CDR1 GTSNPN and CDR2 SVGIG (reference sequence). Researchers ran the assay at a deep level. Method: immunoSEQ multiplex PCR; TCRdb's copy keeps in-frame clones and lacks some. The top ten hold 0.13% of the sample, which has roughly 2 million clones, approximately 94% seen once. Study-level points and caveats: Against clonotypes common to all four donors, non-shared ones had lower generation probabilities. Approximately 4.6% of naive CD4 clonotypes were common to several donors.

The sequenced material came from naive CD4+ T cells sorted from blood. Described subset: CD45RA+ positively selected. V and J are TRBV30 and TRBJ2-3; TRBD1 is a possible D gene (5 bases). The TCR originated in a man aged 18 to 29 in good health. CDR3 nucleotides: TGTGCCTGGACGCAGGGTGGCACAGATACGCAGTATTTT. Amino acid sequence: CAWTQGGTDTQYF.